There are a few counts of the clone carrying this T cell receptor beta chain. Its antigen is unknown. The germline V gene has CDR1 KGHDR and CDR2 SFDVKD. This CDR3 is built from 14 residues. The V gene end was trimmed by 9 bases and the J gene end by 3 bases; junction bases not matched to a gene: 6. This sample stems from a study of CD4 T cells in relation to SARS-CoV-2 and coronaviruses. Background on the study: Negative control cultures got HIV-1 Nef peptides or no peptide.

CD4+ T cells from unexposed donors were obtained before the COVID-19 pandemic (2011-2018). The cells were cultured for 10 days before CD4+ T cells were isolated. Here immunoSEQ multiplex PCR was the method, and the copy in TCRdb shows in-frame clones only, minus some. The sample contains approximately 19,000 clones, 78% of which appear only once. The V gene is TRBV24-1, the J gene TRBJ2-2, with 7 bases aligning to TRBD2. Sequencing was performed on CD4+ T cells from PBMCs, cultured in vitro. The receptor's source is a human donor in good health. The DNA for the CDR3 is TGTGCCACCCGAGGAGGGAGGGACACCGGGGAGCTGTTTTTT. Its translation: CATRGGRDTGELFF.